The subject of this entry is one T cell receptor (beta chain). This clonotype occurred a few times. This clone's antigen is unknown. It has no much larger one-base neighbor in the sample; base qualities were not kept. Instrument used: Illumina NovaSeq 6000. TCRalpha and TCRbeta cDNA libraries were constructed by 5'RACE with constant-segment primers, with sample barcodes and unique molecular identifiers being introduced. RNA was extracted from every sample with Trizol reagent. Libraries were amplified in two PCR steps, with a second sample barcode and Illumina TruSeq adapters added in the second step. Libraries were sequenced on an Illumina NovaSeq with 2 x 150 bp paired-end reads. The authors' pipeline ran thus. Reads were demultiplexed and collapsed into UMI-guided consensus sequences with migec v1.2.7. Using mixcr v2.1.11, the UMI consensuses were aligned to TRA and TRB V and J templates and assembled into clonotypes. A clonotype was counted as expanded or contracted only if both edgeR and NoisET called the change significant, with noise models trained on biological replicates. For edgeR calls, a false discovery rate-adjusted p below 0.01 and a log2 fold-change threshold of 1 were applied. As an exploratory analysis of dynamics, PCA with hierarchical clustering was applied to max-normalized trajectories of the 1000 most abundant clonotypes. Separately sequenced CD4+ and CD8+ repertoires were used to assign the CD4 or CD8 phenotype of responding clones. Using fastp at Q25 and MiXCR, TCRdb reprocessed the public reads and kept productive beta chains. Each record represents a unique CDR3 protein, reported with the most common genes and DNA among its rows. The V and J calls come from TCRdb's annotation, not from the publication. The sample table lists roughly 610,000 distinct CDR3 sequences, around 16% of them with a count of one. The top ten constitute roughly 8.2% of the sample.

This sample is part of a study of T-cell memory formation after mild COVID-19 (dated by TCRdb to about 2021). Background for the entire study: TCR sequence clusters from the two donors were found to be largely donor specific. In a couple of donors, T-cell clones that expanded and contracted after mild COVID-19 were tracked by sequencing TCRalpha and TCRbeta repertoires over time. Two young, previously healthy adult volunteers, one female and one male, were included in the cohort.

Study-wide conclusions, independent of this receptor: SARS-CoV-2 specificity was not confirmed for the second-wave clones peaking on day 37. Clones that contracted from day 15 to 85 showed balanced CD4/CD8 phenotypes, whereas a second wave of clones that expanded from day 15 to 37 leaned towards CD4+. The detection of some responding clones in pre-infection memory suggests that pre-existing cross-reactive memory T cells joined the SARS-CoV-2 response. Only a couple of mild cases were covered by the study, and larger cohorts that include severe cases with pre-infection samples were considered necessary. Contracting CD4+ clones were located mainly in the CM and EM memory subsets, whereas CD8+ clones were found to be enriched in EMRA.

V has 3 bases trimmed and J has 5 bases trimmed; junction bases matching no gene number 6. Inclusive of the bounding cysteine and phenylalanine, the CDR3 is 13 residues long. Only the CDR3 portion is preserved as DNA: 39 bases, with reading frame beginning at the first base. For CDR1 and CDR2, the germline V gene (reference sequence) lists GTSNPN and SVGIG. Ficoll-Paque density gradient centrifugation was the method used to isolate PBMCs. The clonotype comes from an adult woman who had mild COVID-19 (a few samples of this study predate the infection). The sample titles of this study are shuffled in the database, so cell type and time point are left out; the donor was told from shared clones. In this chain, TRBV30 is recombined with TRBJ2-5; the central 7 bases match TRBD1. The material sequenced was PBMCs or a T cell subset sorted from them (not recorded which). CDR3 loop: CAWRGDSLETQYF. The nucleotides are TGTGCCTGGAGGGGGGACAGCCTGGAGACCCAGTACTTC.